This T cell receptor (beta chain) is drawn from a study of T-cell memory formation after mild COVID-19. The CDR3 contains 15 residues. CDR1 LNHNV and CDR2 YYDKDF come from the germline V gene (reference sequence). Trimming removed 4 bases at V and 2 bases at J, with 15 bases between. MiXCR was run by TCRdb on the 5' RACE reads, yielding one entry per CDR3 protein. The sample yields under 150,000 distinct CDR3 sequences, roughly 20% seen once. Overall study findings and caveats: Clones from the second wave (peaking day 37) had unconfirmed SARS-CoV-2 specificity. While clones contracting from day 15 to 85 were balanced between CD4 and CD8, later expanders leaned CD4+. Chiefly within CM and EM were the contracting CD4+ clones; CD8+ ones were within EMRA. There were some responding clones in pre-infection memory, which suggested that cross-reactive memory had joined.

Points on this clonotype: Its antigen is unidentified.

This TCR was recovered from a man aged 18 to 29 who had mild COVID-19 (a few samples of this study predate the infection). Cell type and time point are not known. The V gene is TRBV15, the J gene TRBJ2-7, with D unresolved. The sample comprised PBMCs or a T cell subset sorted from them (not recorded which). The CDR3 sequence: CATSIKGGRTYEQYF. The DNA for the CDR3 is TGTGCCACCAGCATTAAGGGCGGACGAACCTACGAGCAGTACTTC.